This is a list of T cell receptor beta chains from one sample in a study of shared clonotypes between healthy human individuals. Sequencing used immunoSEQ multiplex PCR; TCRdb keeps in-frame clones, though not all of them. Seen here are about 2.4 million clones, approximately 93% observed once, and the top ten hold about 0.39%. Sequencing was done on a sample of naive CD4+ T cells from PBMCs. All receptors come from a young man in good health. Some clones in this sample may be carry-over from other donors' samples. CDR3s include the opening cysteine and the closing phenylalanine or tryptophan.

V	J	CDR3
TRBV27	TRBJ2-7	CASSYGGPRYEQYF
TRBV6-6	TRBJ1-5	CASSYGQGSNQPQHF
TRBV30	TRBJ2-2	CAYQTEGTGELFF
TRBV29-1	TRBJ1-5	CSVGGRDNQPQHF
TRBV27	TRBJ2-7	CASSPWGGEQYF
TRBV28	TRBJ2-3	CAISPTPTDTQYF
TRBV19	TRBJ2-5	CASSPASGSPPSGKTQYF
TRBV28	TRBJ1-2	CASSSSPPGTRNYGYTF
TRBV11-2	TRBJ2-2	CASSFNRDTGELFF
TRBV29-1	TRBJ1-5	CSVGTWEPQHF
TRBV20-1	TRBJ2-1	CTTGTNEQFF
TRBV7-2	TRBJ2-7	CASTAAIGTGAYEQYF
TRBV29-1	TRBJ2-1	CSVNYRWDNEQFF
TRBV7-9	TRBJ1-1	CASSFDSNTEAFF
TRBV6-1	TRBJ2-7	CASSEAMAAYF
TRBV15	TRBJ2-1	CATSRGSVRGNEQFF
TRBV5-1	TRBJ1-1	CASSMDRGRNTEAFF
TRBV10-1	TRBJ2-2	CASRKGNTGELFF